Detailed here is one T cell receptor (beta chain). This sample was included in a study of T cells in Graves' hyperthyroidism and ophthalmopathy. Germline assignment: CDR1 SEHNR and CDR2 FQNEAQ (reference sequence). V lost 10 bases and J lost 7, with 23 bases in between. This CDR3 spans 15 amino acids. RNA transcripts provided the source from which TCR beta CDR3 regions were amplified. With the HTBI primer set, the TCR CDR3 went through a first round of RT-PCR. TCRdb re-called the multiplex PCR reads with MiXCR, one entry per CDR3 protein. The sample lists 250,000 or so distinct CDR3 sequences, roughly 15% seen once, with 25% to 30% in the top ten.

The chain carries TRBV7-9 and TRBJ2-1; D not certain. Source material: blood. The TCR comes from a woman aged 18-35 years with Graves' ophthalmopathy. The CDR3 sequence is CANSSLGLLYNEQFF. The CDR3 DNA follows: TGTGCCAATAGCTCTCTCGGGCTATTGTATAATGAGCAGTTCTTC. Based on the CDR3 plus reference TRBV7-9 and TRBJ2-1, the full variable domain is DTGVSQNPRHKITKRGQNVTFRCDPISEHNRLYWYRQTLGQGPEFLTYFQNEAQLEKSRLLSDRFSAERPKGSFSTLEIQRTEQGDSAMYLCANSSLGLLYNEQFFGPGTRLTVL.